Following are 16 T cell receptor beta chains from one sample sequenced in a study of OX40 agonist ivuxolimab in advanced cancers. The protocol was immunoSEQ multiplex PCR, while the TCRdb copy is restricted to in-frame clones and leaves out a portion. The sample has about 48,000 clones; about 88% are singletons. The sample was CD4+ or CD8+ T cells sorted from blood, taken in a trial of the OX40 agonist ivuxolimab. Receptor source: an adult with an advanced solid tumor such as melanoma, head and neck, liver or kidney cancer.

The chain carries TRBV7-2 and TRBJ2-2, with 11 bases fitting TRBD2. Germline CDR1 reads SGHTA; CDR2 reads FQGNSA. J was trimmed by 6 bases and V by 5 bases; bases with no gene match: 5. The length of the CDR3 is 15 residues. CDR3 protein: CASSKLAGVAGELFF. CDR3 DNA: TGTGCCAGCAGCAAACTAGCGGGAGTGGCCGGGGAGCTGTTTTTT.

The chain uses TRBV10-2 and TRBJ1-1; 11 nucleotides match TRBD1. Germline CDR1 and CDR2: WSHSY and SAAADI. After removal of 1 base from V and 2 bases from J, the junction contained 6 bases not matched to a gene. The length of the CDR3 is 17 residues. CDR3 sequence: CASSEYPGQGANTEAFF. The CDR3, as DNA: TGCGCCAGCAGTGAGTACCCCGGACAGGGGGCCAACACTGAAGCTTTCTTT.

V is TRBV5-1 and J is TRBJ1-2; tentative D call: TRBD1 (6 bases). The V end was cut by 0 bases, the J end by 6 bases, with 12 bases between. The CDR3 contains 14 residues. Germline-derived CDR1 and CDR2 are SGHRS and YFSETQ. CDR3 loop: CASSLVGAPDGYTF. CDR3 bases: TGCGCCAGCAGCTTGGTGGGGGCGCCGGATGGCTACACCTTC.

The chain carries TRBV27 and TRBJ2-2; TRBD1 might be the D (5 bases). Germline V gene lookup returns CDR1 MNHEY and CDR2 SMNVEV (reference sequence). The V end lost 6 bases, the J end lost 2 bases, and 13 bases lay between the germline ends. The CDR3 spans 15 residues. The CDR3: CASRKQVINTGELFF. CDR3 nucleotides: TGTGCCAGCAGAAAACAGGTTATCAACACCGGGGAGCTGTTTTTT.

V usage is TRBV4-1 and J usage is TRBJ2-7; a weak D match, TRBD1 (5 bases). Trimming removed 1 base from V and 1 base from J, with 14 bases in between. The CDR3 has 16 amino acids. Germline CDR1 and CDR2: MGHRA and YSYEKL. CDR3 in amino acids: CASSQVGHSPSYEQYF. In DNA, the CDR3 is TGCGCCAGCAGCCAAGTCGGACACAGCCCTTCCTACGAGCAGTACTTC.

The chain has TRBV14 and TRBJ2-5, with 7 bases fitting TRBD1. Trimming removed 4 bases from V and 11 bases from J; junction bases left unmatched: 16. The CDR3 sequence is 15 residues long. Germline V gene data show CDR1 as SGHDN and CDR2 as FVKESK. In DNA, the CDR3 is TGTGCCAGCAGCCTACTCTGGGACAGAGGGGTTGAGCAGTACTTC. Encoded protein: CASSLLWDRGVEQYF.

The chain carries TRBV10-3 and TRBJ2-3; D not certain. Trimming shortened V by 3 bases and J by 2 bases, and 18 bases separated the two germline ends. The germline V gene has CDR1 ENHRY and CDR2 SYGVKD. The length of the CDR3 is 17 residues. The CDR3 loop reads CAISDPSDTPSTDTQYF. The CDR3 DNA is TGTGCCATCAGTGATCCCTCGGATACACCCTCCACAGATACGCAGTATTTT.

This chain's CDR3 is CASSRGLAGSGDTQYF. The CDR3 nucleotides read TGTGCCAGCAGCAGGGGACTAGCGGGGAGCGGAGATACGCAGTATTTT. This chain joins TRBV5-4 and TRBJ2-3; 13 nucleotides agree with TRBD2. The length of the CDR3 is 16 residues. V lost 4 bases to trimming and J lost 5 bases; unmatched junction nucleotides: 7. Germline-derived CDR1 and CDR2 are SGHNT and YYREEE (reference sequence).

The chain employs TRBV4-1 and TRBJ2-5, with TRBD1 as a possible D gene (6 bases). CDR1 is MGHRA, CDR2 YSYEKL, per germline. V was shortened by 2 bases and J by 2 bases, with 9 bases between the two germline ends. The CDR3 is made up of 14 amino acids. The DNA of the CDR3 is TGCGCCAGCAGCCAACCGGACAGACAAGAGACCCAGTACTTC. Translation: CASSQPDRQETQYF.

This clone was observed a handful of times. V and J are TRBV4-3 and TRBJ1-1, with D possibly TRBD1 on 6 matching bases. The CDR3 has 15 residues. Trimming took off 4 bases at V and 0 bases at J, with 12 bases between the two ends. CDR1 LGHNA and CDR2 YSLEER come from the germline V gene. CDR3 amino acids: CASSPMTGMNTEAFF. The CDR3 DNA is TGCGCCAGCAGCCCAATGACAGGAATGAACACTGAAGCTTTCTTT.

The rearrangement links TRBV7-9 to TRBJ1-4; D gene unclear. The CDR3 extends over 14 amino acids. The germline gives CDR1 SEHNR, CDR2 FQNEAQ (reference sequence). V dropped 3 bases and J dropped 5 bases, with 10 bases sitting between them. The CDR3 sequence is CASSLGSANEKLFF. CDR3 bases: TGTGCCAGCAGCTTGGGAAGTGCCAATGAAAAACTGTTTTTT. The variable domain in full, completed from reference TRBV7-9 and TRBJ1-4, reads DTGVSQNPRHKITKRGQNVTFRCDPISEHNRLYWYRQTLGQGPEFLTYFQNEAQLEKSRLLSDRFSAERPKGSFSTLEIQRTEQGDSAMYLCASSLGSANEKLFFGSGTQLSVL.

The rearrangement joins TRBV7-6 to TRBJ2-7; the match to TRBD2 covers 10 bases. V lost 5 bases, J lost 4 bases, and 14 bases stayed unmatched. The CDR3 is 17 residues long. The V gene's germline CDR1 is SGHVS and CDR2 FNYEAQ. The CDR3 region is CASSPALSSGRSYEQYF. The CDR3 DNA sequence: TGTGCCAGCAGCCCCGCCCTATCTAGCGGGAGATCTTACGAGCAGTACTTC.

Details on this clone: The same CDR3 is also encoded by other DNA sequences in this sample. The chain has TRBV6-5 and TRBJ1-2; 10 bases match TRBD1. This CDR3 spans 16 amino acids. V lost 0 bases and J lost 4; bases outside the gene matches: 5. Germline V CDR1 and CDR2: MNHEY, SVGAGI. CDR3 sequence reads: CASSYSRTGGGYGYTF. The CDR3 DNA reads as TGTGCCAGCAGTTACTCCCGGACAGGGGGGGGCTATGGCTACACCTTC.

This clone turned up a few times. This chain uses TRBV4-2 with TRBJ2-4; TRBD2 aligns across 7 bases. The V and J ends lost 0 bases and 6 bases, in that order; junction bases with no gene match: 8. Germline values: CDR1 LGHNA, CDR2 YNFKEQ. The CDR3 runs 16 residues. DNA of the CDR3: TGTGCCAGCAGCCAAGATGAGGGCGGGAGCCCAAACATTCAGTACTTC. Its translation: CASSQDEGGSPNIQYF.

A single count supports this clone. This chain joins TRBV30 and TRBJ2-7, with D unclear. Trimming removed 0 bases at V and 3 bases at J, with 18 bases between. Germline loops: CDR1 GTSNPN, CDR2 SVGIG (reference sequence). CDR3 length equals 16 residues. The CDR3 loop is CAWSVRAVFPLYEQYF. CDR3 nucleotides: TGTGCCTGGAGTGTACGGGCAGTCTTCCCTCTCTACGAGCAGTACTTC.

The gene calls are TRBV7-2 and TRBJ2-7; TRBD2 is a possible D gene (6 bases). Germline assignment: CDR1 SGHTA and CDR2 FQGNSA. V lost 3 bases and J 2 bases, leaving 11 bases between the germline ends. CDR3 length: 14 residues. The CDR3 region is CASSFGGKAYEQYF. The CDR3 DNA sequence: TGTGCCAGCAGCTTCGGAGGGAAGGCCTACGAGCAGTACTTC.